Reported below is one T cell receptor (beta chain). The source of the sample is a study of blood T cell repertoires in COVID-19. Some clones are missing from TCRdb's copy, which holds only in-frame ones; the method was immunoSEQ multiplex PCR. The data contain some 300,000 clones, about 89% of them seen just once; the ten biggest clones take up over 8%. CDR1 and CDR2 from the germline V gene are MDHEN and SYDVKM. The CDR3 is 14 amino acids. With 5 bases removed from V and 8 bases from J, the gap between germline ends came to 16 bases. Each participant's cohort was designated according to participant-reported clinical history.

This chain connects TRBV28 to TRBJ1-5; D might be TRBD1 (5 bases). Sequencing was performed on PBMCs or T cells enriched from blood (not recorded which). The receptor's source is a woman between 40 and 55 years old who had recovered from COVID-19. The CDR3: CASSQTRGRKPQHF. The CDR3 DNA sequence: TGTGCCAGCAGTCAAACCCGGGGGAGGAAGCCCCAGCATTTT.